Listed here are 30 T cell receptor delta chains from one sample, sequenced in a study of γδ T cells in repeated Plasmodium falciparum infection. TCRdb repeated clone calling on the multiplex PCR reads with CATT. The repertoire consists of tens of thousands of delta-chain clones, with 0.95% to 1% occurring once and the leading ten covering roughly 9.9%. Flow sorting of PBMC yielded separate Vgamma9/Vdelta2+ and Vdelta2-negative gammadelta T cell populations for bulk repertoire analysis. The sequenced material came from gamma-delta T cells from blood. The source is a pool of human donors (malaria-infected and uninfected, not separated).

This clone was counted between two and nine times. The protein in TCRdb stems from a much larger clone and differs at residue 21 from this DNA's translation, likely a read error; here the protein is translated from the DNA. The V gene is TRDV1, but the J gene lacks a call; the table assigns TRDD3, which was not confirmed against the DNA. This CDR3 contains 22 residues. CDR1 and CDR2 from the germline V gene are TSWWSYY and QGS. The CDR3: CALGELLRVSDWGDTRTDKLTF. The CDR3 DNA sequence: TGTGCTCTTGGGGAACTCCTACGTGTCTCGGACTGGGGGGATACGAGGACCGATAAACTCACCTTT.

This clone was observed a few times. This DNA's translation and the protein TCRdb lists, from a much larger clone, do not match at residue 3, likely due to a read error; the protein shown is translated from the DNA. The CDR3 reads CARAFPYRTGGYAYPPFLRAYTDKLIF. In DNA form, the CDR3 reads TGTGCCCGTGCCTTTCCCTATCGTACTGGGGGATACGCGTATCCCCCCTTTCTACGAGCGTACACCGATAAACTCATCTTT. The V and J genes are TRDV2 and TRDJ1; 13 nucleotides line up with TRDD3. The J gene, not given by TCRdb, was assigned here from a germline match of the nucleotide sequence. With V trimmed by 9 bases and J by 0 bases, 42 bases remained unmatched. Germline loops: CDR1 GEAIGNYY, CDR2 EKD. The CDR3 sequence is 27 residues long.

A few counts support this clone. TCRdb's protein, taken from a much larger clone, differs from this DNA's translation at residue 12, likely owing to a read error; the protein displayed comes from the DNA. The same CDR3 is also encoded by other DNA sequences in this sample. The chain uses TRDV2 and TRDJ1, with a weak D call TRDD3 (6 bases). The J gene is absent in TCRdb and was assigned here via DNA matching to germline. From germline, CDR1 is GEAIGNYY and CDR2 EKD. The CDR3 consists of 16 residues. CDR3 DNA: TGTGCCTGTGACCGCCTAGGATACCTTAACACCGAGAAACTCATCTTT. It yields the protein CACDRLGYLNTEKLIF.

Notes on this clone: For this DNA, TCRdb reports the protein of a much larger clone, which diverges at residue 5, most likely from a read error; the protein presented here is translated directly from the DNA. The genes are TRDV1 and TRDJ1, with 7 bases matching TRDD3. The CDR3 has 19 amino acids. The trim removed 5 bases at V and 0 bases at J, leaving 18 bases unmatched. Germline loops: CDR1 TSWWSYY, CDR2 QGS. The CDR3 is CALGNSSGLGGKYTDKLIF. In nucleotides, the CDR3 is TGTGCTCTTGGGAATTCTTCGGGGCTGGGGGGAAAGTACACCGATAAACTCATCTTT.

This clone was detected a few times. The protein in TCRdb stems from a much larger clone and differs at residue 9 from this DNA's translation, likely a read error; here the protein is translated from the DNA. V gene TRDV2 combines with J gene TRDJ1, with TRDD3 as a possible D gene (5 bases). In the absence of a J gene in TCRdb, the DNA was matched to germline to assign it here. CDR3 length: 15 amino acids. Germline V gene lookup returns CDR1 GEAIGNYY and CDR2 EKD. Trimming took off 0 bases at V and 2 bases at J, with 12 bases between the two ends. The DNA of the CDR3 is TGTGCCTGTGACACCGGTGGGATGAGTACCGATAAACTCATCTTT. Encoded protein: CACDTGGMSTDKLIF.

For this clone: The mismatch at residue 12 between this DNA's translation and the TCRdb protein of a much larger clone likely reflects a read error; the protein shown is translated from the DNA. The CDR3 spells CALGEKAILGEVYTDKLIF. As DNA, the CDR3 is TGTGCTCTTGGGGAAAAGGCGATACTGGGGGAGGTATACACCGATAAACTCATCTTT. V is TRDV1 and J is TRDJ1; 9 bases agree with TRDD3. The J gene is not listed in TCRdb, so it was assigned here from a DNA match to germline. The trim removed 2 bases at V and 0 bases at J, leaving 13 bases unmatched. CDR3 length: 19 residues. The V gene's germline CDR1 is TSWWSYY and CDR2 QGS.

This clone was seen more than once but under ten times. TCRdb has a much larger clone's protein, which differs at residue 17 from the translation of this DNA, likely because of a read error; what is shown is the protein translated from the DNA. Called V gene: TRDV1; the J gene was not called; TRDD3 is the table's D call, not checked against the DNA. CDR3 length: 19 amino acids. CDR1 and CDR2 from the germline V gene are TSWWSYY and QGS. The CDR3 bases are TGTGCTCTTGGGGAAGGTTTCCCTCTGGGGGATTTGTACACCGATAAACCCATCTTT. Its protein is CALGEGFPLGDLYTDKPIF.

This clone occurred a few times. The protein held in TCRdb is that of a much larger clone and does not match this DNA's translation at residue 8, likely because of a read error; the protein shown is translated from the DNA. The V call is TRDV1, the J call TRDJ2, with D perhaps matching TRDD3 (5 bases). No J segment appears in TCRdb, so it was assigned here by matching the sequence to germline. The germline V gene encodes CDR1 TSWWSYY and CDR2 QGS. This CDR3 comprises 20 residues. With 1 base removed from V and 4 bases from J, the gap between germline ends came to 25 bases. CDR3 bases: TGTGCTCTTGGGGAACCTCTCCCAAGTGGGATTTACGATGAGACAGCACAACTCTTCTTT. Translated: CALGEPLPSGIYDETAQLFF.

This clone turned up a few times. A read error likely explains why the TCRdb protein, taken from a much larger clone, differs from this DNA's translation at residue 3; the protein shown is translated from the DNA. The chain uses TRDV2 and TRDJ1; TRDD3 agrees at 8 bases. Here the J gene was assigned by germline matching of the DNA, as TCRdb has none. The CDR3 is 16 residues long. Germline CDR1 is GEAIGNYY and CDR2 is EKD. CDR3 bases: TGTGCCCGTGACACGCGGGGATACCAAGGGGCTGGTAAACTCATCTTT. This encodes CARDTRGYQGAGKLIF.

This clone occurred a few times. This likely stems from a read error, as it lies one base from a far larger clone. The sample has other DNA sequences that encode this CDR3 too. There is no J gene call, but TRDV2 is given as the V gene; whether TRDD3, the table's D call, matches the DNA was not checked. The CDR3 runs 19 residues. Looked up from germline, CDR1 is GEAIGNYY and CDR2 is EKD. The CDR3: CACDTFPTLGPGDTRQMFF. The CDR3 nucleotides read TGTGCCTGTGACACATTTCCTACGTTGGGGCCGGGGGACACCCGACAGATGTTCTTC.

Comments on this clone: The TCRdb record carries a much larger clone's protein, which differs from this DNA's translation at residue 18; a read error is the likely cause, and the protein listed here is the DNA translation. The chain recombines TRDV1 with TRDJ1; D is possibly TRDD2 (8 bases). CDR1 and CDR2 (germline): TSWWSYY, QGS. The CDR3 totals 26 residues. V was pared by 1 base and J by 1 base, with 43 bases between. CDR3 nucleotide sequence: TGTGCTCTTGGGGAACCCTTTTTCTGTCGGCCCTTCCTAAACGGACTGGGGAATACCTTCACCGATAAACTCATCTTT. Translating gives CALGEPFFCRPFLNGLGNTFTDKLIF.

In the case of this clone: This DNA translates differently at residue 4 from the TCRdb protein, which is that of a much larger clone; a read error is likely, and the protein shown is the DNA's own translation. The rearrangement joins TRDV2 to TRDJ1, with TRDD3 as a possible D gene (5 bases). In the absence of a J gene in TCRdb, the DNA was matched to germline to assign it here. The CDR3 extends over 18 amino acids. The V gene's germline CDR1 is GEAIGNYY and CDR2 EKD. Trimming shortened V by 5 bases and J by 0 bases, and 24 bases separated the two germline ends. The CDR3 here is CACVTSTTWAPYTDKLIF. DNA of the CDR3: TGTGCCTGTGTCACATCTACGACCTGGGCCCCGTACACCGATAAACTCATCTTT.

This clone was found many times. A far larger clone differs by one base, so this is likely a read error. Other nucleotide sequences in the sample specify the same CDR3. V gene TRDV2 combines with J gene TRDJ1, with TRDD3 matching over 10 bases. Assignment of the J gene here rests on matching the DNA to germline, because TCRdb gives none. Germline CDR1 GEAIGNYY, CDR2 EKD. The CDR3 covers 19 residues. In DNA, the CDR3 is TGCGCCTGTGACTCCGTGCATGCGGGGGGATACGCGAAAGAGAATAAACTCATCTTT. Encoded protein: CACDSVHAGGYAKENKLIF.

This clone occurred a few times. A far more abundant clone sits one base away, making this likely a read error. V and J are TRDV1 and TRDJ1, with D possibly matching TRDD3 (5 bases). The J gene, absent from TCRdb, was called here by matching the DNA to germline. The CDR3 totals 16 residues. The germline V gene encodes CDR1 TSWWSYY and CDR2 QGS. CDR3 sequence: CALGGQRGIYTDKLIF. The CDR3 DNA is TGTGCTCTCGGGGGCCAGAGAGGAATCTACACCGATAAACTCATCTTT.

In the case of this clone: TCRdb lists the protein of a much larger clone for this DNA, which differs at residue 5, so this is likely a read error; the protein given here is translated from the DNA itself. The chain uses TRAV38-2/DV8 and TRDJ1; 12 bases are a match to TRDD3. CDR3 length: 25 residues. V lost 3 bases, J lost 0 bases, and 30 bases stayed unmatched. The germline V gene encodes CDR1 TSESDYY and CDR2 QEAYKQQN. CDR3 sequence reads: CAYRNVNFVKGDLLGDTGNTDKLIF. The CDR3 region has the DNA TGTGCTTATAGGAACGTTAACTTCGTCAAAGGCGACCTCCTGGGGGATACGGGGAACACCGATAAACTCATCTTT.

Of note for this clone: A read error is likely here: a far larger clone is one base away. Additional DNA sequences in this sample encode the identical CDR3. This chain uses TRDV2 with TRDJ1, with TRDD3 matching over 10 bases. Because TCRdb records no J gene, it was assigned here through a match of the DNA to germline. CDR3 length: 18 residues. CDR1 and CDR2 (germline): GEAIGNYY, EKD. CDR3 sequence reads: CACDSLLGDSQYTDKLIF. The CDR3, as DNA: TGTGCTTGTGACAGTCTACTGGGGGATTCACAGTACACCGATAAACTCATCTTT.

Note on this clone: This likely stems from a read error, as it lies one base from a far larger clone. Other DNA sequences within the sample encode an identical CDR3. The chain uses TRDV2 and TRDJ1, with TRDD3 matching over 9 bases. CDR3 length equals 18 residues. Per germline, CDR1 GEAIGNYY and CDR2 EKD. CDR3: CACDTLNLGDLGADKLIF. The CDR3 coding sequence is TGTGCCTGCGACACCCTAAATCTGGGGGATTTAGGGGCCGATAAACTCATCTTT.

This clone was counted between two and nine times. TCRdb's entry gives the protein of a much larger clone, which mismatches this DNA's translation at residue 13, likely from a read error; the protein reported here is translated from the DNA. CDR3 in amino acids: CACDTVMGDTHLRSTDKLIF. The CDR3 DNA is TGTGCCTGTGACACCGTAATGGGGGATACGCACCTAAGAAGCACCGATAAACTCATCTTT. This chain uses TRDV2 with TRDJ1, with 11 bases lining up with TRDD3. The length of the CDR3 is 20 residues. V was pared by 0 bases and J by 1 base, with 15 bases of the junction left unmatched. Germline values: CDR1 GEAIGNYY, CDR2 EKD.

About this clone itself: A far larger clone differs by one base, so this is likely a read error. The same CDR3 can be traced to other DNA sequences in this sample. This rearrangement joins TRDV1 to TRDJ1; 9 nucleotides line up with TRDD3. Here the J gene came from matching the DNA to germline, since TCRdb omits it. Germline CDR1 is TSWWSYY and CDR2 is QGS. The CDR3 sequence is 19 residues long. With V trimmed by 3 bases and J by 0 bases, 14 bases remained unmatched. In nucleotides, the CDR3 is TGTGCTCTTGGGGAGAAAAGGAAAGGTTACTGGGGGAACACCGATAAACTCATCTTT. It is translated as CALGEKRKGYWGNTDKLIF.

In this sample, this clone turned up a few times. This likely traces to a read error, being one base from a far larger clone. Additional DNA sequences in this sample encode the identical CDR3. The chain has TRDV2 and TRDJ1, with D possibly TRDD2 on 5 matching bases. No J segment appears in TCRdb, so it was assigned here by matching the sequence to germline. Trimming cost V 7 bases and J 2 bases, with 19 bases left between them. Per the germline V gene, CDR1 is GEAIGNYY and CDR2 is EKD. This CDR3 is built from 15 residues. The CDR3 here is CACAYLNPQTDKLIF. CDR3 DNA sequence: TGTGCCTGCGCCTACCTCAACCCCCAAACCGATAAACTCATCTTT.

On this clone: This DNA translates differently at residue 3 from the TCRdb protein, which is that of a much larger clone; a read error is likely, and the protein shown is the DNA's own translation. This CDR3 reads CARDTKGIRDLSWDTRQMFF. CDR3 coding DNA: TGTGCCCGTGACACTAAGGGGATCCGTGACCTCTCCTGGGACACCCGACAGATGTTTTTC. The chain combines TRDV2 with TRDJ3; possibly TRDD3 for D (6 bases). No J segment appears in TCRdb, so it was assigned here by matching the sequence to germline. This CDR3 is built from 20 residues. Germline V gene lookup returns CDR1 GEAIGNYY and CDR2 EKD.

Worth noting for this clone: A far larger clone is a single base away, which makes a read error likely. This sample includes further DNA sequences coding for the same CDR3. V usage is TRDV1 and J usage is TRDJ1; 9 nucleotides align to TRDD3. Per germline, CDR1 TSWWSYY and CDR2 QGS. V lost 0 bases, J lost 9 bases, and 17 bases stayed unmatched. This CDR3 is 18 amino acids long. CDR3 nucleotide sequence: TGTGCTCTTGGGGAACTATCCGGGGGGATACTCCCAGTGCTTGAACTCATCTTT. Translation: CALGELSGGILPVLELIF.

This clone was counted at least ten times. This sequence is one base from a far larger clone and is likely a read error. This sample also contains other DNA sequences that code for the same CDR3. The genes are TRDV2 and TRDJ2; the match to TRDD3 covers 8 bases. In the absence of a J gene in TCRdb, the DNA was matched to germline to assign it here. The V and J ends lost 1 base and 0 bases, in that order; junction bases with no gene match: 15. This CDR3 is built from 20 residues. Germline CDR1 is GEAIGNYY and CDR2 is EKD. CDR3 residues: CACDTLGELRSDALTAQLFF. CDR3 nucleotides: TGTGCCTGTGACACTCTGGGGGAGCTCCGCTCGGACGCTTTGACAGCACAACTCTTCTTT.

This clone was observed a few times. The mismatch at residue 13 between this DNA's translation and the TCRdb protein of a much larger clone likely reflects a read error; the protein shown is translated from the DNA. CDR3 coding DNA: TGTGCCTGTGACAAGGGGGATACGGCCACATCGCAGATCGATAAACTCATCTTT. Its translation: CACDKGDTATSQIDKLIF. V and J are TRDV2 and TRDJ1, with TRDD3 identical over 10 bases. The J gene is not listed in TCRdb, so it was assigned here from a DNA match to germline. V was pared by 2 bases and J by 4 bases, with 15 bases of the junction left unmatched. The germline CDR1 and CDR2 sequences are GEAIGNYY and EKD. This CDR3 contains 18 residues.

Comment on this clone: TCRdb assigns this DNA the protein of a much larger clone, which departs from its translation at residue 24; this likely reflects a read error, and the protein shown comes from translating the DNA. The rearrangement joins TRDV1 to TRDJ1; the match to TRDD3 covers 11 bases. Germline CDR1 reads TSWWSYY; CDR2 reads QGS. The CDR3 runs 25 residues. The DNA for the CDR3 is TGTGCTCTTGGGGAAATCTACATCCCTTCCTATATTTTCTTCTGGGGGATACTTGTCACCGATAAACTCACCTTT. Translated: CALGEIYIPSYIFFWGILVTDKLTF.

This clone has only a few counts. With only one base between it and a far larger clone, this is likely a read error. Other DNA sequences in the same sample also yield this CDR3. The genes are TRDV1 and TRDJ1; D remains ambiguous. TCRdb is silent on the J gene; assignment here came from matching the DNA to germline. The CDR3 runs 12 residues. Trimming stripped 3 bases from V and 9 bases from J, with 11 bases between. CDR1 and CDR2 (germline): TSWWSYY, QGS. The chain's CDR3 is CALGEPRGELIF. Here the CDR3 DNA reads TGTGCTCTTGGGGAGCCCCGAGGCGAACTCATCTTT.

About this clone itself: This DNA's translation and the protein TCRdb lists, from a much larger clone, do not match at residue 5, likely due to a read error; the protein shown is translated from the DNA. The rearrangement joins TRDV2 to TRDJ1; TRDD3 matches 8 bases. Losses at the gene ends were 2 bases for V and 0 bases for J; bases not matched to a gene: 16. The germline gives CDR1 GEAIGNYY, CDR2 EKD. This CDR3 is built from 19 residues. CDR3 in amino acids: CACDIINWGPPLYTDKLIF. The CDR3 DNA reads TGTGCCTGTGACATTATCAACTGGGGGCCTCCCCTGTACACCGATAAACTCATCTTT.

This clone was counted many times. This chain connects TRDV1 to TRDJ1; 11 bases fit TRDD3. This CDR3 contains 22 residues. CDR1 and CDR2 (germline): TSWWSYY, QGS. The J segment lost 0 bases and the V segment lost 0 bases, leaving 18 bases of the junction unmatched. The CDR3 bases are TGTGCTCTTGGGGAACTCGGGCGACGATTGGGGGATACGGGGCGAGACACCGATAAACTCATCTTT. Translated: CALGELGRRLGDTGRDTDKLIF.

There are a few counts of this clone. One base separates it from a far larger clone, so it is likely a read error. Distinct nucleotide sequences in the sample also encode this CDR3. The rearrangement uses TRDV1 and TRDJ1; 7 bases line up with TRDD3. V shed 0 bases and J 2 bases; nucleotides not matched to a gene: 9. The V gene's germline CDR1 is TSWWSYY and CDR2 QGS. CDR3 length: 17 residues. The DNA of the CDR3 is TGTGCTCTTGGGGAACTAACGATGGGGGACGGGACCGATAAACTCATCTTT. Protein product: CALGELTMGDGTDKLIF.

This clone was seen more than once but under ten times. A far larger clone is just one base off, so this is likely a read error. Distinct nucleotide sequences in the sample also encode this CDR3. This chain uses TRDV2 with TRDJ1; D uncertain. TCRdb offers no J gene call, so here the DNA was matched to germline to obtain one. V lost 2 bases and J 3 bases, leaving 12 bases between the germline ends. CDR1 and CDR2 from the germline V gene are GEAIGNYY and EKD. This CDR3 contains 14 residues. The CDR3 is CACDSMGGPDKLIF. The CDR3 nucleotides read TGTGCCTGTGACAGTATGGGAGGGCCCGATAAACTCATCTTT.